The next 2 T cell receptor beta chains were all read from a single sample in a study of post-analysis software for immune sequencing data. These receptors are not linked to any known antigen. Regarding the study as a whole: Elevated frequency relative to controls characterized roughly five TRBV segments in patients, TRBV5-6, TRBV5-1 and TRBV20-1 among them.

Unique molecular identifiers were carried by the TCR beta cDNA libraries. One entry per CDR3 protein results from TCRdb running MiXCR on the PCR reads. Of 700,000 to 800,000 distinct CDR3 sequences listed, 25% to 30% were seen once; the top ten hold about 0.5%. Sequencing input: blood. These receptors all stem from a girl between 10 and 17 years old with multiple sclerosis.

This clonotype appeared a few times. V is TRBV28 and J is TRBJ2-3, with D perhaps given as TRBD1 or TRBD2 (6 bases each). With 7 bases removed from V and 2 bases from J, the gap between germline ends came to 13 bases. Germline V gene lookup returns CDR1 MDHEN and CDR2 SYDVKM. This CDR3 is 14 amino acids long. The CDR3: CASTLGGFTDTQYF. As DNA, the CDR3 is TGTGCCAGCACCTTAGGGGGGTTCACAGATACGCAGTATTTT.

The V gene is TRBV28, the J gene TRBJ1-4; 7 positions match TRBD1. The CDR3 contains 14 residues. CDR1 is MDHEN and CDR2 is SYDVKM in the germline V gene. V was pared by 4 bases and J by 7 bases, with 6 bases of the junction left unmatched. In DNA form, the CDR3 reads TGTGCCAGCAGTTCCGACAGGGTCGGTGAAAAACTGTTTTTT. It specifies CASSSDRVGEKLFF.